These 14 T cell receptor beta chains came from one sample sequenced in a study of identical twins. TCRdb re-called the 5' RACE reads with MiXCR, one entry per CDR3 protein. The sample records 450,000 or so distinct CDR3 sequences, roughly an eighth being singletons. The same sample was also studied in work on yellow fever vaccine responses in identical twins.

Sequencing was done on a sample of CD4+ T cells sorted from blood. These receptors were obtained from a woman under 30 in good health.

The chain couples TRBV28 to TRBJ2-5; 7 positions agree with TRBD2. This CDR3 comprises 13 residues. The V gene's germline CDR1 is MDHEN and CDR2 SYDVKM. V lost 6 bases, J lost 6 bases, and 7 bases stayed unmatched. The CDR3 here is CASSRAGEKTQYF. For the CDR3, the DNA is TGTGCCAGCAGCCGCGCGGGGGAAAAGACCCAGTACTTC.

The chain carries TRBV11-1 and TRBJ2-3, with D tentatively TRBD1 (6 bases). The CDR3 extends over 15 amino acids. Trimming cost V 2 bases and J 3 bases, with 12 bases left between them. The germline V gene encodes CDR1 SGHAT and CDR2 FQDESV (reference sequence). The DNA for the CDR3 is TGTGCCAGCAGCTTATCAGGGGCGCGGACAGATACGCAGTATTTT. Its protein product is CASSLSGARTDTQYF.

The CDR3: CSARDLRAGNQPQHF. As DNA, the CDR3 is TGCAGTGCTAGAGATTTAAGGGCAGGGAATCAGCCCCAGCATTTT. V and J are TRBV20-1 and TRBJ1-5, with D tentatively TRBD1 (5 bases). The CDR3 is 15 residues long. Per the germline V gene, CDR1 is DFQATT and CDR2 is SNEGSKA (reference sequence). With 0 bases removed from V and 4 bases from J, the gap between germline ends came to 13 bases.

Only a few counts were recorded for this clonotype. The CDR3 region is CASSKRQAVDGYTF. DNA of the CDR3: TGTGCCAGCAGCAAAAGACAGGCCGTCGATGGCTACACCTTC. The rearrangement uses TRBV7-9 and TRBJ1-2; a weak D match, TRBD1 (6 bases). The length of the CDR3 is 14 residues. Germline V gene lookup returns CDR1 SEHNR and CDR2 FQNEAQ (reference sequence). Trimming removed 5 bases from V and 6 bases from J, with 16 bases in between.

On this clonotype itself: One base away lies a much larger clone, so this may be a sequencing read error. CDR3 in amino acids: CSARDHYEQYF. For the CDR3, the DNA is TGCAGTGCTAGGGACCACTACGAGCAGTACTTC. The gene calls are TRBV20-1 and TRBJ2-7, with unresolved D. The CDR3 runs 11 residues. V lost 3 bases and J lost 3, with 6 bases in between. The germline CDR1 and CDR2 sequences are DFQATT and SNEGSKA (reference sequence).

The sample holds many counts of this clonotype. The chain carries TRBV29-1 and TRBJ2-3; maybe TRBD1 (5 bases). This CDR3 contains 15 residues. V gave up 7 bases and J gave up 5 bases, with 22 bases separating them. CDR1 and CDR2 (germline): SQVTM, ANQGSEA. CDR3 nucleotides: TGCAGCGCCAAGTCGGACACCCGTCTGGGAGATACGCAGTATTTT. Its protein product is CSAKSDTRLGDTQYF.

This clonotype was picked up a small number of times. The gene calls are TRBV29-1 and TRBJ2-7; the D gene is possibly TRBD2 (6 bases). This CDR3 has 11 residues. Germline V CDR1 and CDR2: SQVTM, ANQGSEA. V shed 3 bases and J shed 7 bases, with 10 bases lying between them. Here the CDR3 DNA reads TGCAGCGTTGATCGGGCGGGGGAGCAGTACTTC. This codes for CSVDRAGEQYF.

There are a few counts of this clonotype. The CDR3 is CASSLRSGRKLFF. The CDR3 coding sequence is TGTGCCAGCAGTTTACGGAGCGGACGTAAACTGTTTTTT. J is TRBJ1-4 and V is TRBV27, with D hard to call. From germline, CDR1 is MNHEY and CDR2 SMNVEV (reference sequence). The CDR3 runs to 13 residues. V gave up 2 bases and J gave up 11 bases, with 12 bases separating them.

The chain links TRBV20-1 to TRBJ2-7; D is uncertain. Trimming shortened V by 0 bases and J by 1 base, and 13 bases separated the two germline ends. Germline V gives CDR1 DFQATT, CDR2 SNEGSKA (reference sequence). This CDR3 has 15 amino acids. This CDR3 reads CSARDQRLLSYEQYF. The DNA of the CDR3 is TGCAGTGCTAGAGATCAGCGCCTCCTATCCTACGAGCAGTACTTC.

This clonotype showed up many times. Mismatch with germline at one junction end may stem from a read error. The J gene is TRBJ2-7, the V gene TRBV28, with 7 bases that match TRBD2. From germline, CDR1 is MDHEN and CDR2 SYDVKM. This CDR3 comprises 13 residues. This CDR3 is CASSSGGSYEQYF. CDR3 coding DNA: TGCGCCAGCAGCTCGGGGGGCTCCTACGAGCAGTACTTC.

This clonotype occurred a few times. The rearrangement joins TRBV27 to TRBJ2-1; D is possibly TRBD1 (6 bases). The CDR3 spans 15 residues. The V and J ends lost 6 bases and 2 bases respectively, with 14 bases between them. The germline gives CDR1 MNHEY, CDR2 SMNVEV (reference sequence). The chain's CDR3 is CASRQRTATYNEQFF. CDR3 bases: TGTGCCAGCAGACAAAGGACAGCGACCTACAATGAGCAGTTCTTC.

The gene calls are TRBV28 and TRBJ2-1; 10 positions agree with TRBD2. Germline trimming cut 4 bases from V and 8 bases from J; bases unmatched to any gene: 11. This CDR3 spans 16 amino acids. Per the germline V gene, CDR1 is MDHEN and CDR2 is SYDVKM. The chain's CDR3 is CASSSLSGRSLDEQFF. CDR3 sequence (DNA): TGTGCCAGCAGTTCCCTTAGCGGGAGGTCTTTAGATGAGCAGTTCTTC.

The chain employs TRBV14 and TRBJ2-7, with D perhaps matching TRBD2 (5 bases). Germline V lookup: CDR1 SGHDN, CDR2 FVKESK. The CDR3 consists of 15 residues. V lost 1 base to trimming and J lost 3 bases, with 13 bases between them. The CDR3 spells CASSQAKIAYYEQYF. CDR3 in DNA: TGTGCCAGCAGCCAAGCGAAAATAGCGTACTACGAGCAGTACTTC.

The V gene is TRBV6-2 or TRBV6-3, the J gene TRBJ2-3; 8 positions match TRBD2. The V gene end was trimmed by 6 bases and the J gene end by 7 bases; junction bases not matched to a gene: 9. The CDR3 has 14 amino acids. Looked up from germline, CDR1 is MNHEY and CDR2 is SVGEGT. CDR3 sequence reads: CASRLLAAANTQYF. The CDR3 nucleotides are TGTGCCAGCAGACTACTAGCGGCTGCTAATACGCAGTATTTT.